A selection of T cell receptor beta chains follows, all from one sample in a study of PD-L1 blockade in urothelial cancer. Here immunoSEQ multiplex PCR was the method, and the copy in TCRdb shows in-frame clones only, minus some. The sample yields about 56,000 clones, roughly 85% seen once. The sequencing used PBMCs, collected around atezolizumab (anti-PD-L1) treatment. These TCRs come from a man aged 70-80 years with urothelial cancer. Both conserved end residues are part of each CDR3. D genes are given only for firm matches. A row's size may be missing; if present it is once, few, many or a size class.

V gene,D gene,J gene,clone size,CDR3 DNA,CDR3 protein
TRBV7-8,TRBD2,TRBJ2-1,.,TGTGCCAGCAGCTCTCCTAGCGGGAGGGCCAATCATTTGGGCAATGAGCAGTTCTTC,CASSSPSGRANHLGNEQFF
TRBV28,.,TRBJ1-5,.,TGTGCCAGCAGTTTTGAGGGTCAGCCCCAGCATTTT,CASSFEGQPQHF
TRBV10-3,TRBD1,TRBJ1-1,.,TGTGCCATCAGTGAGGCAAAGACAGGGGTTCCGACTGAAGCTTTCTTT,CAISEAKTGVPTEAFF
TRBV5-1,TRBD1,TRBJ2-1,.,TGCGCCAGCAGCTCCGGGACAGGGTGGAACAATGAGCAGTTCTTC,CASSSGTGWNNEQFF
TRBV18,TRBD2,TRBJ2-1,.,TGTGCCAGCAGCATAGCGGGAGGGTCCCCACCAGGGGAGCAGTTCTTC,CASSIAGGSPPGEQFF
TRBV5-1,.,TRBJ2-5,.,TGCGCCAGCAGCTTGGACAGGGTGGAAGAGACCCAGTACTTC,CASSLDRVEETQYF
TRBV14,.,TRBJ2-1,.,TGTGCCAGCAGCTCCCAGGGCTATGAGCAGTTCTTC,CASSSQGYEQFF
TRBV19,TRBD2,TRBJ2-2,.,TGTGCCAGTAGTATTTCTAGCGGTCACACCGGGGAGCTGTTTTTT,CASSISSGHTGELFF
TRBV6-5,.,TRBJ1-2,once,TGTGCCAGCAGTTTCGGACAGTTTCTAGGTGGCTACACCTTC,CASSFGQFLGGYTF
TRBV30,.,TRBJ2-7,.,TGTGCCTGGAATGGGTACGCGGGGGAGCAGTACTTC,CAWNGYAGEQYF
TRBV7-9,TRBD2,TRBJ2-7,.,TGTGCCAGCAGCTTGGCCCCCAGCGGGAGGGTGGCCTACGAGCAGTACTTC,CASSLAPSGRVAYEQYF
TRBV30,.,TRBJ2-5,.,TGTGCCTGGGGCCCTGGGGGGGCGGTCGAGACCCAGTACTTC,CAWGPGGAVETQYF
TRBV7-9,TRBD1,TRBJ1-1,.,TGTGCCAGCAGCACGAGGACAGGGGCCGATACTGAAGCTTTCTTT,CASSTRTGADTEAFF
TRBV11-2,.,TRBJ2-7,.,TGTGCCAGCAGCTTAAGACCCAGGGTGAGGGAGCAGTACTTC,CASSLRPRVREQYF
TRBV14,.,TRBJ1-1,few,TGTGCCAGCAGCCAAGTGCGGAACACTGAAGCTTTCTTT,CASSQVRNTEAFF
TRBV25-1,.,TRBJ2-1,few,TGTGCCAGCAGTGACTCGTCCGGGCTAGCCGCCTACAATGAGCAGTTCTTC,CASSDSSGLAAYNEQFF
TRBV28,.,TRBJ2-7,.,TGTGCCAGCACCGTCTCGCGGGGGCAAACCTACGAGCAGTACTTC,CASTVSRGQTYEQYF
TRBV29-1,TRBD1,TRBJ2-3,few,TGCACCGTTGGGACAGGGGATATTAGATACGCGTATTTT,CTVGTGDIRYAYF
TRBV7-8,TRBD2,TRBJ2-7,.,TGTGCCAGCAGCTCCGGGGGGGGAGGGAGCTCCTACGAGCAGTACTTC,CASSSGGGGSSYEQYF
TRBV5-6,TRBD1,TRBJ2-7,.,TGTGCCAGCAGCTTCCGGGACAGGTGGCCGTTAGTCTACGAGCAGTACTTC,CASSFRDRWPLVYEQYF
TRBV5-1,.,TRBJ1-4,.,TGCGCCAGCAGCTTGGACAGGGCCCGAACTAATGAAAAACTGTTTTTT,CASSLDRARTNEKLFF
TRBV19,.,TRBJ1-3,.,TGTGCCAGTAGTACCTTGGGGAGTCTGTCTGGAAACACCATATATTTT,CASSTLGSLSGNTIYF
TRBV6-1,TRBD2,TRBJ2-1,.,TGTGCCAGCAGTTTCCCGGGACTAGAAGCTGCTGAGCAGTTCTTC,CASSFPGLEAAEQFF
TRBV11-2,TRBD1,TRBJ1-3,.,TGTGCCAGTCACAAGACAGGGGAACGGTCTGGAAACACCATATATTTT,CASHKTGERSGNTIYF
TRBV6-4,TRBD2,TRBJ2-5,.,TGTGCCAGCAGGGAAGGACTAGCGGACCGTCGTAGGGAGACCCAGTACTTC,CASREGLADRRRETQYF
TRBV6-1,.,TRBJ1-5,.,TGTGCCAGCAGTGAGGCAGGGAGGGGCAATCAGCCCCAGCATTTT,CASSEAGRGNQPQHF
TRBV19,.,TRBJ1-1,.,TGTGCCAGTGCTCAGGGGTTGAACACTGAAGCTTTCTTT,CASAQGLNTEAFF
TRBV19,TRBD2,TRBJ2-1,.,TGTGCCAGTACCCTAAGCGGGAGCAGGTACAATGAGCAGTTCTTC,CASTLSGSRYNEQFF
TRBV7-9,.,TRBJ1-2,.,TGTGCCAGCAGCCCCGGCCAGGGGTTTAACTATGGCTACACCTTC,CASSPGQGFNYGYTF
TRBV4-1,TRBD2,TRBJ2-7,.,TGCGCCAGCAGTCCCGGGACTAGCGATGCCTACGAGCAGTACTTC,CASSPGTSDAYEQYF
TRBV7-8,.,TRBJ2-7,.,TGTGCCAGCAGCTTAGAAAGACTAGAAGGTCGGGGCGAGCAGTACTTC,CASSLERLEGRGEQYF
TRBV7-6,TRBD1,TRBJ1-2,.,TGTGCCAGCAGCCCCTCGGGACAGGGGCCCGGGGGCTACACCTTC,CASSPSGQGPGGYTF
TRBV5-8,TRBD2,TRBJ2-1,.,TGTGCCAGCAGCTTGGAGGGACTAGGGTACAATGAGCAGTTCTTC,CASSLEGLGYNEQFF
TRBV6-5,.,TRBJ2-2,.,TGTGCCAGCAGTTACTCGAGAATGTACGGGGAGCTGTTTTTT,CASSYSRMYGELFF
TRBV6-5,.,TRBJ2-1,once,TGTGCCAGCAAACCCGACGGGTACAATGAGCAGTTCTTC,CASKPDGYNEQFF
TRBV6-1,.,TRBJ1-1,.,TGTGCCAGCACCTCGGAGGGCGGAACTGAAGCTTTCTTT,CASTSEGGTEAFF
TRBV7-3,TRBD2,TRBJ2-2,.,TGTGCCAGCAGCTCAACGGGACTAGAGAACACCGGGGAGCTGTTTTTT,CASSSTGLENTGELFF
TRBV18,.,TRBJ1-5,.,TGTGCCAGCTCACGTATCGGTCAGCCCCAGCATTTT,CASSRIGQPQHF
TRBV5-4,TRBD1,TRBJ2-1,.,TGTGCCAGCAGCTTGGACAGGGGTGAGCAGTTCTTC,CASSLDRGEQFF
TRBV27,.,TRBJ1-2,.,TGTGCCAGCAGTTTAGAGGGAAAGTATGGCTACACCTTC,CASSLEGKYGYTF
TRBV30,.,TRBJ2-1,once,TGTGCCTGGAGCCCAAAAAGCCTAGCGAGCTACAATGAGCAGTTCTTC,CAWSPKSLASYNEQFF